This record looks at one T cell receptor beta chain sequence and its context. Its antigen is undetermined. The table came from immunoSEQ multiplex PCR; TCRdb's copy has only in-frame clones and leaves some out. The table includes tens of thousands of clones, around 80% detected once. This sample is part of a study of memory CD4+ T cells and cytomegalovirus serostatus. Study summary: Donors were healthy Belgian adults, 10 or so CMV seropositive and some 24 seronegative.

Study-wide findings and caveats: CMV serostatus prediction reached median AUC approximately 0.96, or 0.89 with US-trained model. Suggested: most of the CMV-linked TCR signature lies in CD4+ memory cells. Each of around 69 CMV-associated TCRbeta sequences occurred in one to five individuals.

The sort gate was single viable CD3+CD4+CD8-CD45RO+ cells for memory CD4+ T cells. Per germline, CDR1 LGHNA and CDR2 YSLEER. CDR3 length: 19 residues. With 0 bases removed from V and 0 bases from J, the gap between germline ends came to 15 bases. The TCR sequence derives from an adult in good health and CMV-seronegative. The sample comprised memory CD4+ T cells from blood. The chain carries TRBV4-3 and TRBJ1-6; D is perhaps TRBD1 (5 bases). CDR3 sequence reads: CASSQELTRDGSYNSPLHF. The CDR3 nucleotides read TGCGCCAGCAGCCAAGAACTCACGAGGGACGGCTCCTATAATTCACCCCTCCACTTT.